This T cell receptor beta chain was identified in a study of T cell responses to AZD1222 COVID-19 vaccine. Study-wide results and caveats: As reported, nearly half of all spike-specific TCRs target variant regions that are unmutated. Spike was spanned by vaccine-associated CD4 TCRs, which were dominant at 160-218 and 743-854. A rise in Spike-specific TCR breadth and depth followed two AZD1222 doses.

This CDR3 is 12 amino acids long. Trimming left V 4 bases short and J 8 bases short, with 8 bases between. Germline values: CDR1 LNHDA, CDR2 SQIVND (reference sequence). Assay used: immunoSEQ multiplex PCR; TCRdb lists only in-frame clones, some missing. There are some 140,000 clones in the sample; approximately 91% occur only once, and about 6% lies in the top ten. Points on this clone: Antigen unknown.

Sequencing used peripheral blood, obtained 28 days after the second AZD1222 dose. The clonotype was recovered from an adult who received the AZD1222 COVID-19 vaccine. The rearrangement links TRBV19 to TRBJ1-4; D is possibly TRBD1 (5 bases). Here the CDR3 reads CASSTGHEKLFF. The CDR3 coding sequence is TGTGCCAGTAGTACAGGACACGAAAAACTGTTTTTT.